This T cell receptor (beta chain) emerged from a study of response to subunit inactivated influenza vaccine. This clonotype occurred a few times. CDR3 length: 16 amino acids. Trimming removed 5 bases from V and 2 bases from J, with 19 bases in between. Germline V gives CDR1 MNHEY, CDR2 SMNVEV (reference sequence). TCRdb redid the calling of the RT-PCR reads with MiXCR, one entry per CDR3 protein. The sample has 150,000 to 200,000 distinct CDR3 sequences; 9.5% to 15% are singletons. Separately, the same data were catalogued under a study of T cells expressing NK-cell markers. From that paper: Researchers built TCR beta cDNA using 5'RACE template switching with UMIs. Five to seven of the donors carried dominant NKG2C+ clonotypes that took up roughly 1.0-8% of their CD8+ T cells. These clonotypes, the leaders elsewhere, also led the CD3+CD56-NKG2C+ fraction in several donors.

The chain carries TRBV27 and TRBJ2-7, with no clear D. The TCR sequence derives from a man in his fifties who received an inactivated influenza vaccine. This material consisted of CD8+ T cells sorted from PBMCs, taken about 12 days after vaccination. The CDR3 reads CASSPGAVFSPYEQYF. The CDR3 DNA reads as TGTGCCAGCAGTCCCGGTGCGGTCTTTTCCCCCTACGAGCAGTACTTC.